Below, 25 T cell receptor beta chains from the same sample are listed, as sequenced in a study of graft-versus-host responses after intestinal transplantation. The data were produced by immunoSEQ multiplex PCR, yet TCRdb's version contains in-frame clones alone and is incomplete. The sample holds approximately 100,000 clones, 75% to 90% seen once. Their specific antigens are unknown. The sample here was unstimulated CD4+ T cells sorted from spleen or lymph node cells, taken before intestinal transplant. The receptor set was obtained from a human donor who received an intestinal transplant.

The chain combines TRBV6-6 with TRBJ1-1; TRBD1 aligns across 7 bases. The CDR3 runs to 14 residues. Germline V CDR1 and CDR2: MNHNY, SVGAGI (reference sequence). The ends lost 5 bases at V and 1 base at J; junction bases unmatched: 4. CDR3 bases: TGTGCCAGCAGTCGGGCAGGGGGGAACACTGAAGCTTTCTTT. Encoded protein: CASSRAGGNTEAFF.

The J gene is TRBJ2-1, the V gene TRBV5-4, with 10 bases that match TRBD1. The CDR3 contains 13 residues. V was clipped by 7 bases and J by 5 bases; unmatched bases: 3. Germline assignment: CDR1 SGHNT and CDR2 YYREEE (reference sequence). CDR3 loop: CASYGTGDNEQFF. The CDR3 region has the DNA TGTGCCAGCTATGGGACAGGGGACAATGAGCAGTTCTTC.

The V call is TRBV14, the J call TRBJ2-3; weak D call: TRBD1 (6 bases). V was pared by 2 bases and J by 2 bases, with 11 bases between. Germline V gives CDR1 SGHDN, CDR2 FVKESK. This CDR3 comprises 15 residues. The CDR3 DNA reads TGTGCCAGCAGCCAAATGACAGGATTCACAGATACGCAGTATTTT. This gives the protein CASSQMTGFTDTQYF.

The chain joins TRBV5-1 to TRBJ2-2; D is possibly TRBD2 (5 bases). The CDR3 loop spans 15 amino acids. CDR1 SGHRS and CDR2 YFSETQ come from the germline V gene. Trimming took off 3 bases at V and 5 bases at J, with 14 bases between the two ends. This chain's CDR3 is CASSYYSEGTGELFF. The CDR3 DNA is TGCGCCAGCAGCTACTACTCAGAGGGAACCGGGGAGCTGTTTTTT.

CDR3 region: CASSLGAGGSSGNTIYF. DNA for the CDR3: TGTGCCAGCAGTTTGGGGGCCGGGGGGAGCTCTGGAAACACCATATATTTT. This chain links TRBV28 with TRBJ1-3; D perhaps matches TRBD1 (6 bases). CDR1 and CDR2 (germline): MDHEN, SYDVKM. The CDR3 covers 17 residues. V was clipped by 3 bases and J by 0 bases, with 15 bases between them.

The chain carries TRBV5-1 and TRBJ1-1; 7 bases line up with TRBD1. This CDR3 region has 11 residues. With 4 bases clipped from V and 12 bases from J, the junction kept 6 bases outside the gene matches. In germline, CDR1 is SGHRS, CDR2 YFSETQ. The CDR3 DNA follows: TGCGCCAGCAGCAACGAAGGGGGCACTTTCTTT. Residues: CASSNEGGTFF.

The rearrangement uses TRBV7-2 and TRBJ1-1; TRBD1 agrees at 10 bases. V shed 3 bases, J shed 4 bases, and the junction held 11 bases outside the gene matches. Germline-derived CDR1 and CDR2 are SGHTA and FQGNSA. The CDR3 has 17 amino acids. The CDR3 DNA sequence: TGTGCCAGCAGCTTCGGTTCGACAGGGGGCTGGGGCACTGAAGCTTTCTTT. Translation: CASSFGSTGGWGTEAFF.

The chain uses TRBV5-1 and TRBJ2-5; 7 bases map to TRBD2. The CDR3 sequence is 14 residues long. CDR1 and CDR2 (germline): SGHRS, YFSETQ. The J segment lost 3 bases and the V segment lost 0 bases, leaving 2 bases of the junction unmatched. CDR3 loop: CASSLVGGEETQYF. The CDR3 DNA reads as TGCGCCAGCAGCTTGGTTGGGGGGGAAGAGACCCAGTACTTC.

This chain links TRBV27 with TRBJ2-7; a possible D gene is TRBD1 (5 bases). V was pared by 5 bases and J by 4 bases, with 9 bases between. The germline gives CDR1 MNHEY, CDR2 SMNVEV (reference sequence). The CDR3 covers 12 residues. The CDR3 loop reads CASSDPGYEQYF. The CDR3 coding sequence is TGTGCCAGCAGTGATCCAGGGTACGAGCAGTACTTC.

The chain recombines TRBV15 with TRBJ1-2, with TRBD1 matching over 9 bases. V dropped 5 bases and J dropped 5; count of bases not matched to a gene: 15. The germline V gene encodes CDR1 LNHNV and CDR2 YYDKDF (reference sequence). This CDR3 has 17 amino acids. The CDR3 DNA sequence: TGTGCCACCAGCTACCGGGACAGGGCTGGTAATAGGTATGGCTACACCTTC. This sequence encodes CATSYRDRAGNRYGYTF.

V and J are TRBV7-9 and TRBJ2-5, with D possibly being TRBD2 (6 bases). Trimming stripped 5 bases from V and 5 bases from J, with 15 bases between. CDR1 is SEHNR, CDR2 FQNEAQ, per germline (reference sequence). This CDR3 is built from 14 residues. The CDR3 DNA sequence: TGTGCCAGCAGCACCGGCGAGGGAGGCGAGACCCAGTACTTC. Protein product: CASSTGEGGETQYF.

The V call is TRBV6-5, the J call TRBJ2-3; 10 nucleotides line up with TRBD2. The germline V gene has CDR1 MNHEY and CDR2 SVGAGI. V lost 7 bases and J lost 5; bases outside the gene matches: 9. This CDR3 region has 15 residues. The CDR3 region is CASTNWLAGGDTQYF. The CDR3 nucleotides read TGTGCCAGCACCAACTGGTTAGCGGGGGGAGATACGCAGTATTTT.

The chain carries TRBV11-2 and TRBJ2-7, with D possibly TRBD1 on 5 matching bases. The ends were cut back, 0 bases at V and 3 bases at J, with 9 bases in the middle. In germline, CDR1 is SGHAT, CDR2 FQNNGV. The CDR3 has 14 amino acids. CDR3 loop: CASSLDRQNYEQYF. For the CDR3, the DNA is TGTGCCAGCAGCTTAGATCGACAGAACTACGAGCAGTACTTC.

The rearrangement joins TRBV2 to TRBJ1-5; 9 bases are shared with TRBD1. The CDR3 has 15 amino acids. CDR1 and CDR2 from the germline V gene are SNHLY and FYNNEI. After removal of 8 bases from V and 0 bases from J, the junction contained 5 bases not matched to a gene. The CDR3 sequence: CASAGTGNSNQPQHF. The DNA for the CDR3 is TGTGCCAGCGCCGGGACAGGGAATAGCAATCAGCCCCAGCATTTT.

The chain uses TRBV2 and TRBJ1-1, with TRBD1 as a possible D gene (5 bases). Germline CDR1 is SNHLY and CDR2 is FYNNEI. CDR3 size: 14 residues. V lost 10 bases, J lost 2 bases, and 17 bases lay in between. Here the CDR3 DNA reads TGTGCCACCGGGGGGAGGGCCCTTAACACTGAAGCTTTCTTT. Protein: CATGGRALNTEAFF.

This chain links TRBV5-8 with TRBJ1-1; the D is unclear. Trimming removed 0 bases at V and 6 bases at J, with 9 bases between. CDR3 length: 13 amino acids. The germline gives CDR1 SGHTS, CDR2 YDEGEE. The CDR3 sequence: CASSLVREAEAFF. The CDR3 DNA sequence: TGTGCCAGCAGCTTGGTAAGGGAGGCTGAAGCTTTCTTT.

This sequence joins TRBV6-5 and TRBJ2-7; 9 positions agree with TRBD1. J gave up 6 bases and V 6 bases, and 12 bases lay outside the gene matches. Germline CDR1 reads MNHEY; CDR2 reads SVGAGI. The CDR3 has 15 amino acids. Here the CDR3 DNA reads TGTGCCAGCAGCCAAGTGGGGACAGGGCCCCTCGAGCAGTACTTC. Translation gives CASSQVGTGPLEQYF.

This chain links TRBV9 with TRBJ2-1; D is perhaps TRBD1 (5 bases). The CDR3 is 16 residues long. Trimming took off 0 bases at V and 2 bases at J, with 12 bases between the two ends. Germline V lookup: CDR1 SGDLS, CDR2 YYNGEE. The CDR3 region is CASSVAGGRAYNEQFF. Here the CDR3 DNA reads TGTGCCAGCAGCGTAGCCGGCGGCAGGGCCTACAATGAGCAGTTCTTC.

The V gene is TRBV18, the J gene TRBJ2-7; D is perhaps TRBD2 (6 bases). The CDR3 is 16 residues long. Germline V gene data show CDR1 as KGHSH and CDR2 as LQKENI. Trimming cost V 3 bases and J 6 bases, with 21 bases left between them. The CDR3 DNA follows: TGTGCCAGCTCACCTGATTGGGCGGGGAAGGAGGGCGAGCAGTACTTC. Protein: CASSPDWAGKEGEQYF.

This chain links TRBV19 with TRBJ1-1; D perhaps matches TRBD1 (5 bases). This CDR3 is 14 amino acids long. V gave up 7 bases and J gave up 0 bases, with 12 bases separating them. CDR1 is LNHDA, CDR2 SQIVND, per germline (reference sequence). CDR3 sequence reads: CASNPRELNTEAFF. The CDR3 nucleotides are TGTGCCAGTAACCCCAGGGAATTGAACACTGAAGCTTTCTTT.

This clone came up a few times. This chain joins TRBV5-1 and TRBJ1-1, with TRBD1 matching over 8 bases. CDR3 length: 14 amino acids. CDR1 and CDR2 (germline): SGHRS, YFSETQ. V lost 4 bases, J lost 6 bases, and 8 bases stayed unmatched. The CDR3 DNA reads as TGCGCCAGCAGCACCAGGGGGCAGGGCGCTGAAGCTTTCTTT. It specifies CASSTRGQGAEAFF. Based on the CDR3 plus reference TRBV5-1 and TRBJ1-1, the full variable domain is KAGVTQTPRYLIKTRGQQVTLSCSPISGHRSVSWYQQTPGQGLQFLFEYFSETQRNKGNFPGRFSGRQFSNSRSEMNVSTLELGDSALYLCASSTRGQGAEAFFGQGTRLTVV.

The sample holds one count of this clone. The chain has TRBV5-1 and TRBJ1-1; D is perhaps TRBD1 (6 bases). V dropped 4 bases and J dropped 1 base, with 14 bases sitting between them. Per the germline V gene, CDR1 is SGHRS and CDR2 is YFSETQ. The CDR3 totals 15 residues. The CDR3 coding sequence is TGCGCCAGCAGCCAAGGGGGTTCTGGGAACACTGAAGCTTTCTTT. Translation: CASSQGGSGNTEAFF.

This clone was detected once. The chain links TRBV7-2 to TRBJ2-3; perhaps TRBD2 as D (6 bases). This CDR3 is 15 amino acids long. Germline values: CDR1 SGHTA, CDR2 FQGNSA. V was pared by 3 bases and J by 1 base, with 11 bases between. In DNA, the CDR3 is TGTGCCAGCAGCTTTCGGGGGACGGGCACAGATACGCAGTATTTT. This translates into CASSFRGTGTDTQYF.

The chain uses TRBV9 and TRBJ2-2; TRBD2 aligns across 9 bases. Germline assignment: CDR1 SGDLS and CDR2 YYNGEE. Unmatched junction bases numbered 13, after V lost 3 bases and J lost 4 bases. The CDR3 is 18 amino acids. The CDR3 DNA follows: TGTGCCAGCAGCGCTTTACCGCGGGGGGGCTCGGGCACCGGGGAGCTGTTTTTT. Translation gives CASSALPRGGSGTGELFF.

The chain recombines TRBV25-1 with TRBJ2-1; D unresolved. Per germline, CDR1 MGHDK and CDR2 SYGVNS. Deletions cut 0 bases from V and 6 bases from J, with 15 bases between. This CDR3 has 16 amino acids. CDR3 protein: CASSEYGSVLVNEQFF. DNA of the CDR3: TGTGCCAGCAGTGAATACGGTTCCGTACTGGTCAATGAGCAGTTCTTC.